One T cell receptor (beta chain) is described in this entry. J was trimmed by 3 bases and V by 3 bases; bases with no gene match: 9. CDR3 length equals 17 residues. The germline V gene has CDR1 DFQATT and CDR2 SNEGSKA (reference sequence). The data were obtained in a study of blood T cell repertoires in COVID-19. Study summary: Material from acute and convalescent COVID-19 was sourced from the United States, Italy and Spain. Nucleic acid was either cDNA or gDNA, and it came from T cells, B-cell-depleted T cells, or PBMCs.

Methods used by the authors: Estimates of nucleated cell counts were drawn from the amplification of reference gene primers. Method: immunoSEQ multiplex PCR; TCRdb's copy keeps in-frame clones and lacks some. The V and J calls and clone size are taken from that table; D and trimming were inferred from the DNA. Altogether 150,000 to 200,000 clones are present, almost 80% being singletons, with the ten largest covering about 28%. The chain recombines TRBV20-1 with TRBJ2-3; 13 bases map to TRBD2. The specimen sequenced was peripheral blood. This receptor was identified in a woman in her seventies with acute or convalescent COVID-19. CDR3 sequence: CSASRTGLAGWTDTQYF. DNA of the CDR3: TGCAGTGCTAGTCGGACGGGACTAGCGGGATGGACAGATACGCAGTATTTT.